This T cell receptor beta chain came from a study of CD8 T cells in ankylosing spondylitis. Study-wide points: About 8 highly homologous variants made up a TCR beta motif, and this motif appeared characteristic of ankylosing spondylitis blood. Disease-linked clones reportedly concentrated significantly in matched ankylosing spondylitis synovial fluid.

In regard to this clonotype: What it recognizes is unknown.

Per the germline V gene, CDR1 is SEHNR and CDR2 is FQNEAQ (reference sequence). With 3 bases removed from V and 1 base from J, the gap between germline ends came to 9 bases. This CDR3 spans 14 amino acids. The authors made TCR beta libraries by quantitative 5'-RACE with molecular barcodes. TCRdb processed the 5' RACE reads anew with MiXCR; each CDR3 protein has one entry. The sample records 230,000 or so distinct CDR3 sequences, roughly a quarter being singletons. This clonotype originated in a male donor with ankylosing spondylitis or in good health (not recorded which). The sequencing input was blood, either unsorted or a sorted T cell fraction (not recorded which). This sequence joins TRBV7-9 and TRBJ1-1; possibly TRBD1 for D (6 bases). CDR3 sequence (DNA): TGTGCCAGCAGCTTCACAGGGACGAACACTGAAGCTTTCTTT. Translating gives CASSFTGTNTEAFF.